A selection of T cell receptor beta chains follows, all from one sample in a study of cytomegalovirus exposure and HLA in healthy donors. Assay used: immunoSEQ multiplex PCR; TCRdb lists only in-frame clones, some missing. The table lists about 160,000 clones, roughly 76% of them singletons, with around 14% in the top ten. The sequenced sample consisted of PBMCs. The receptors shown here come from a woman aged 50 to 65 in good health and CMV-seronegative. The CDR3 runs from the conserved cysteine through the conserved F or W. Fields, in order: J gene, V gene, D gene, clone size, CDR3 protein, CDR3 DNA. D genes are given only for firm matches. Rows may omit the clone size; those that give it use once, few, many or a size class.

>TRBJ1-6|TRBV18|.|.
CASSPLDSYNSPLHF
TGTGCCAGCTCACCACTAGACTCCTATAATTCACCCCTCCACTTT
>TRBJ2-4|TRBV5-1|.|.
CASSFGGDKNIQYF
TGCGCCAGCAGCTTCGGGGGTGACAAAAACATTCAGTACTTC
>TRBJ2-5|TRBV29-1|TRBD1|.
CSVEGGQGVYGTQYF
TGCAGCGTTGAAGGGGGACAGGGGGTTTATGGGACCCAGTACTTC
>TRBJ1-6|TRBV6-1|.|few
CASSEVGRQAYRSPLHF
TGTGCCAGCAGTGAAGTGGGAAGACAGGCCTATCGGTCACCCCTCCACTTT
>TRBJ1-1|TRBV5-1|.|.
CASSFTPTGGTEAFF
TGCGCCAGCAGCTTTACTCCGACGGGAGGCACTGAAGCTTTCTTT
>TRBJ2-3|TRBV29-1|TRBD2|.
CSVASGFTDTQYF
TGCAGCGTAGCTAGCGGATTCACAGATACGCAGTATTTT
>TRBJ1-1|TRBV30|TRBD1|once
CAWSPLAQGRIKNTEAFF
TGTGCCTGGAGCCCCTTGGCACAGGGGAGGATTAAGAACACTGAAGCTTTCTTT
>TRBJ1-5|TRBV19|.|.
CASSISGNQPQHF
TGTGCCAGTAGTATTTCGGGGAATCAGCCCCAGCATTTT
>TRBJ2-2|TRBV7-2|TRBD2|.
CASSLGGLRTGELFF
TGTGCCAGCAGCTTAGGGGGACTAAGGACCGGGGAGCTGTTTTTT
>TRBJ1-1|TRBV27|TRBD1|.
CASSSTSDRGGTEAFF
TGTGCCAGCAGCTCCACTTCCGACAGGGGAGGCACTGAAGCTTTCTTT
>TRBJ1-2|TRBV5-1|.|.
CASSLGLEGGYTF
TGCGCCAGCAGCTTGGGACTCGAAGGTGGCTACACCTTC
>TRBJ2-5|TRBV15|TRBD1|.
CATSRDLPGQVTQETQYF
TGTGCCACCAGCAGAGACCTACCGGGACAGGTTACCCAAGAGACCCAGTACTTC
>TRBJ2-3|TRBV2|.|few
CASSPTSRDTQYF
TGTGCCAGCAGCCCAACGAGTCGAGATACGCAGTATTTT
>TRBJ2-3|TRBV9|TRBD2|.
CASSPSGISTDTQYF
TGTGCCAGCAGCCCTAGCGGGATTAGCACAGATACGCAGTATTTT
>TRBJ1-2|TRBV7-2|.|.
CASSLDRAPGVLGYTF
TGTGCCAGCAGCTTAGATCGGGCGCCGGGGGTTCTTGGCTACACCTTC
>TRBJ1-5|TRBV4-1|TRBD1|once
CASSWTPGQGSMAQHF
TGCGCCAGCAGCTGGACCCCGGGACAGGGGTCTATGGCCCAGCATTTT
>TRBJ2-7|TRBV6-6|TRBD1|.
CASIAGGSYEQYF
TGTGCCAGCATAGCAGGGGGTTCCTACGAGCAGTACTTC
>TRBJ2-7|TRBV25-1|TRBD2|.
CASREVAGAEQYF
TGTGCCAGCAGGGAAGTAGCGGGAGCCGAGCAGTACTTC
>TRBJ2-7|TRBV7-2|TRBD2|few
CASSLVGTSSYEQYF
TGTGCCAGCAGCTTAGTAGGGACTAGCAGTTACGAGCAGTACTTC
>TRBJ1-2|TRBV6-1|.|.
CASSGGLGYTF
TGTGCCAGCAGTGGGGGACTTGGCTACACCTTC
>TRBJ2-7|TRBV5-1|.|.
CASSLEQGTYEQYF
TGCGCCAGCAGCTTGGAGCAGGGAACCTACGAGCAGTACTTC
>TRBJ2-7|TRBV5-4|TRBD1|.
CASSVTGGFGEQYF
TGTGCCAGCAGCGTTACAGGGGGATTCGGGGAGCAGTACTTC
>TRBJ2-1|TRBV30|.|.
CAWNPSSRGEQFF
TGTGCCTGGAACCCGTCTTCCCGGGGTGAGCAGTTCTTC
>TRBJ1-1|TRBV25-1|TRBD1|.
CASSEAGGFTEAFF
TGTGCCAGCAGTGAGGCAGGGGGGTTCACTGAAGCTTTCTTT
>TRBJ2-1|TRBV29-1|.|.
CSVGGGGSKRYNEQFF
TGCAGCGTTGGGGGAGGGGGGAGCAAAAGGTACAATGAGCAGTTCTTC
>TRBJ1-4|TRBV2|.|.
CASSESGFNEKLFF
TGTGCCAGCAGTGAATCGGGGTTTAATGAAAAACTGTTTTTT
>TRBJ1-2|TRBV9|.|.
CASSVAAAGVVNYGYTF
TGTGCCAGCAGCGTAGCTGCGGCAGGGGTGGTTAACTATGGCTACACCTTC
>TRBJ2-5|TRBV15|TRBD2|.
CATSRTGLAGKETQYF
TGTGCCACCAGCAGGACCGGACTAGCGGGAAAAGAGACCCAGTACTTC
>TRBJ1-2|TRBV5-4|TRBD1|.
CASSLLDRAIGYTF
TGTGCCAGCAGCTTATTGGACAGGGCAATTGGCTACACCTTC
>TRBJ2-1|TRBV15|TRBD1|.
CATSRPGTAVNEQFF
TGTGCCACCAGCAGACCCGGGACAGCCGTAAATGAGCAGTTCTTC
>TRBJ2-3|TRBV5-8|TRBD1|.
CASSPGQGSADTQYF
TGTGCCAGCAGCCCTGGACAGGGTTCCGCAGATACGCAGTATTTT
>TRBJ2-5|TRBV5-1|TRBD2|.
CASSPRGSAGGETQYF
TGCGCCAGCAGCCCCAGGGGATCAGCGGGAGGGGAGACCCAGTACTTC
>TRBJ2-3|TRBV9|.|.
CASSVGTDVDTQYF
TGTGCCAGCAGCGTAGGGACAGACGTAGATACGCAGTATTTT
>TRBJ2-5|TRBV9|.|few
CASGLGAGETQYF
TGTGCCAGCGGCCTCGGCGCGGGGGAGACCCAGTACTTC
>TRBJ1-1|TRBV6-5|TRBD1|.
CASTRTGDTEAFF
TGTGCCAGCACCCGAACAGGGGACACTGAAGCTTTCTTT
>TRBJ2-5|TRBV14|.|.
CASSELDRIQETQYF
TGTGCCAGCAGCGAGTTGGACAGAATCCAAGAGACCCAGTACTTC
>TRBJ2-1|TRBV15|.|.
CATSRVRGGSYNEQFF
TGTGCCACCAGCAGAGTAAGAGGGGGCTCCTACAATGAGCAGTTCTTC
>TRBJ2-3|TRBV10-3|TRBD2|.
CAISGGLAGESGDTQYF
TGTGCCATCAGTGGGGGACTAGCGGGGGAGTCTGGAGATACGCAGTATTTT
>TRBJ1-1|TRBV7-9|.|.
CASSGTGTKKRIEAFF
TGTGCCAGCAGCGGTACCGGGACAAAAAAACGGATTGAAGCTTTCTTT
>TRBJ2-2|TRBV7-2|TRBD1|.
CASSLSGQGSTGELFF
TGTGCCAGCAGCTTATCGGGACAGGGATCGACCGGGGAGCTGTTTTTT
>TRBJ1-6|TRBV12-2|.|.
CASRSGGGASYNSPLHF
TGTGCAAGTCGCTCCGGAGGGGGGGCATCCTATAATTCACCCCTCCACTTT
>TRBJ1-2|TRBV28|.|few
CASSLRSLHYGYTF
TGTGCCAGCAGTTTACGGAGCCTTCACTATGGCTACACCTTC
>TRBJ1-3|TRBV2|.|.
CASSPLPSGNTIYF
TGTGCCAGCAGTCCTCTCCCCTCTGGAAACACCATATATTTT
>TRBJ2-2|TRBV6-5|TRBD1|.
CASSYLGDRDTGELFF
TGTGCCAGCAGTTACCTTGGGGACAGGGACACCGGGGAGCTGTTTTTT
>TRBJ1-1|TRBV19|TRBD1|.
CASWTGGNTEAFF
TGTGCCAGCTGGACAGGGGGGAACACTGAAGCTTTCTTT
>TRBJ2-2|TRBV19|TRBD1|.
CASSISQGATGELFF
TGTGCCAGTAGTATTTCCCAGGGGGCTACCGGGGAGCTGTTTTTT
>TRBJ2-5|TRBV14|.|few
CASSPPGETQYF
TGTGCCAGCAGCCCCCCAGGAGAGACCCAGTACTTC
>TRBJ1-1|TRBV7-9|.|few
CASSVTENTEAFF
TGTGCCAGCAGTGTCACAGAGAACACTGAAGCTTTCTTT
>TRBJ1-6|TRBV4-1|.|few
CASSQIFSPLGLSPLHF
TGCGCCAGCAGCCAAATATTTAGCCCGCTGGGGCTCTCACCCCTCCACTTT